This is a list of T cell receptor beta chains from one sample in a study of blood T cells in healthy people across ages. TCRdb re-derived calls from the 5' RACE reads in MiXCR, one entry per CDR3 protein. The sample records about 1,600,000 distinct CDR3 sequences, roughly 40% being singletons. Source material: blood. These TCRs come from a woman aged 18-35 years in good health. CDR3s include the opening cysteine and the closing phenylalanine or tryptophan. A D gene is named only where the DNA matches it firmly. Clone size, where shown, is once, few, many, or a class for clones that have expanded.

>-|TRBV5-1|TRBJ2-5|TRBD2
TGCGCCAGCAGCAAGGGACTAGCGGGGGTTGAAGAGACCCAGTACTTC
CASSKGLAGVEETQYF
>few|TRBV28|TRBJ2-4|TRBD2
TGTGCCAGCAGGACTAGCGGGGGGGAAAACATTCAGTACTTC
CASRTSGGENIQYF
>-|TRBV20-1|TRBJ1-4|-
TGCAGTGCTTTTAATGAAAAACTGTTTTTT
CSAFNEKLFF
>-|TRBV28|TRBJ1-5|TRBD1
TGTGCCAGACCAGGGACAGGGGGTGGCAATCAGCCCCAGCATTTT
CARPGTGGGNQPQHF
>-|TRBV6-5|TRBJ2-6|-
TGTGCCAGCAGTTACACTAGAACTGGGGCCAACGTCCTGACTTTC
CASSYTRTGANVLTF
>-|TRBV29-1|TRBJ1-1|-
TGCAGCGCCTCGTCATGGGGGGGGGTGACTGAAGCTTTCTTT
CSASSWGGVTEAFF
>few|TRBV7-2|TRBJ1-5|-
TGTGCCAGCAGTGAAGCCCCAGGGAATCAGCCCCAGCATTTT
CASSEAPGNQPQHF
>-|TRBV14|TRBJ2-3|-
TGTGCCAGCAGCCAAGATGCTGGTTCCACAGATACGCAGTATTTT
CASSQDAGSTDTQYF
>-|TRBV7-3|TRBJ2-1|-
TGTGCCAGCAGCTTATGGGGCGGGGGCGCCTACAATGAGCAGTTCTTC
CASSLWGGGAYNEQFF
>-|TRBV10-2|TRBJ2-6|-
TGCGCCAGCAACCTCGGTAGAGGTGGCGCCAACGTCCTGACTTTC
CASNLGRGGANVLTF
>-|TRBV5-1|TRBJ1-5|-
TGCGCCAGCAGCTTAGGGGGGGAGGTCAATCAGCCCCAGCATTTT
CASSLGGEVNQPQHF
>once|TRBV5-1|TRBJ2-4|-
TGCGCCAGCAGCTTGGCCGATAAAACCATTCAGTACTTC
CASSLADKTIQYF
>-|TRBV4-1|TRBJ2-7|TRBD1
TGCGCCAGCAGCCAAGAAATGGCAGGGGGTTTAGGCGAGCAGTACTTC
CASSQEMAGGLGEQYF
>few|TRBV7-3|TRBJ1-2|-
TGTGCCAGCAGCGGTGATAACTATGGCTACACCTTC
CASSGDNYGYTF
>-|TRBV7-9|TRBJ1-2|-
TGTGCCAGCAGCTCTAGCCGTGGACAGACGAACTATGGCTACACCTTC
CASSSSRGQTNYGYTF
>few|TRBV7-6|TRBJ2-1|TRBD1
TGTGCCAGCAGCTTGACCGGGACAGGGAGGAATGAGCAGTTCTTC
CASSLTGTGRNEQFF
>once|TRBV11-2|TRBJ2-1|-
TGTGCCAGCAGCTTAGAAGTACGACGAGCGACCTACAATGAGCAGTTCTTC
CASSLEVRRATYNEQFF
>-|TRBV7-2|TRBJ2-1|TRBD2
TGTGCCAGCAGCCCACTTCTAGCGGGAGGGGGGGCCTACGAGCAGTTCTTC
CASSPLLAGGGAYEQFF
>-|TRBV7-2|TRBJ2-4|-
TGTGCCAGCAGCTTCAGCTCCGGGACCCGATTTTCTCGATTAGCCAAAGACATTCAGTACTTC
CASSFSSGTRFSRLAKDIQYF
>-|TRBV5-1|TRBJ2-1|TRBD1
TGCGCCAGCAGTCCGGGACAGGGGACGAATGAGCAGTTCTTC
CASSPGQGTNEQFF
>-|TRBV6-1|TRBJ1-4|TRBD1
TGTGCCAGCAGTCCCCGGGACAGGGGGTTCTCAACTAATGAAAAACTGTTTTTT
CASSPRDRGFSTNEKLFF
>-|TRBV11-1|TRBJ2-3|-
TGTGCCAGCAGCTTAGCCGCCGAAGATACGCGGTATTTT
CASSLAAEDTRYF
>once|TRBV29-1|TRBJ2-1|-
TGCAGCGTGCGGAGGGGGGGAGGGCCGGGAAATGAGCAGTTCTTC
CSVRRGGGPGNEQFF
>many|TRBV29-1|TRBJ2-1|TRBD2
TGCAGCGTTGAAGAGAGGGGAACTAGCGGATACAATGAGCAGTTCTTC
CSVEERGTSGYNEQFF
>many|TRBV29-1|TRBJ1-2|-
TGCAGCGTTGATGTAACAGGAGGCTACACCTTC
CSVDVTGGYTF
>-|TRBV4-1|TRBJ2-1|TRBD1
TGCGCCAGCAGCAGGGGACAGGCACTAGTTAATGAGCAGTTCTTC
CASSRGQALVNEQFF
>-|TRBV18|TRBJ2-1|-
TGTGCCAGCTCACCACCGCCCGGACGAGAGACCCAGTTCTTC
CASSPPPGRETQFF
>few|TRBV12-3/TRBV12-4|TRBJ2-7|TRBD1
TGTGCCAGCAGTAGCGGACAGGGGTTGCTCTACGAGCAGTACTTC
CASSSGQGLLYEQYF
>-|TRBV12-3/TRBV12-4|TRBJ1-5|-
TGTGCCAGCAGAAACAACGGTGGCAATCAGCCCCAGCATTTT
CASRNNGGNQPQHF
>few|TRBV6-6|TRBJ2-7|TRBD1
TGTGCCAGCAGAGACAGGGTCCCCTACGAGCAGTACTTC
CASRDRVPYEQYF
>-|TRBV5-5|TRBJ2-5|TRBD1
TGTGCCAGCAGCTTGAGGACAGGGAGCCAAGAGACCCAGTACTTC
CASSLRTGSQETQYF
>many|TRBV5-6|TRBJ2-3|TRBD2
TGTGCCAGCAGCTTGGGCGCTACTAGCGGGGTGGCAGATACGCAGTATTTT
CASSLGATSGVADTQYF
>-|TRBV3-1|TRBJ2-7|-
TGTGCCAGCAGCACTTCTAGCGCCTCCTACGAGCAGTACTTC
CASSTSSASYEQYF
>-|TRBV20-1|TRBJ2-3|-
TGCAGTGCTAGATATGACCTTTCGGGGCAGGGTACAGATACGCAGTATTTT
CSARYDLSGQGTDTQYF
>-|TRBV12-3/TRBV12-4|TRBJ2-3|-
TGTGCCAGCAGTTTATTTCGGACGACCGTGGCGGATACGCAGTATTTT
CASSLFRTTVADTQYF
>-|TRBV7-7|TRBJ2-7|-
TGTGCTAGCAGCCCTCAGCGCTCTACTCCTCCCTACGAGCAGTACTTC
CASSPQRSTPPYEQYF
>-|TRBV7-3|TRBJ2-1|-
TGTGCCAGCAGCTTTAATTCAGCAGGGCGCGATGAGCAGTTCTTC
CASSFNSAGRDEQFF
>few|TRBV12-3/TRBV12-4|TRBJ1-2|-
TGTGCCAGCAACTTAGGGGGGGGTGGCTACACCTTC
CASNLGGGGYTF
>-|TRBV20-1|TRBJ2-3|-
TGCAGTGCTGCCCCCGGGACTCTCCGCACAGATACGCAGTATTTT
CSAAPGTLRTDTQYF
>-|TRBV4-1|TRBJ2-7|TRBD2
TGCGCCAGCAGCCAAGAGGGACTAGCGCTCTCCTACGAGCAGTACTTC
CASSQEGLALSYEQYF
>once|TRBV9|TRBJ1-1|-
TGTGCCAGCAGCGTAGGGGCCGGGGACCTGGGTGAAGCTTTCTTT
CASSVGAGDLGEAFF
>few|TRBV27|TRBJ2-7|TRBD1
TGTGCCAGCAGTTTATGGGGACAGGGGCCATTCATACCCGAGCAGTACTTC
CASSLWGQGPFIPEQYF
>many|TRBV5-1|TRBJ1-1|-
TGCGCCAGCAGCTTGGCCGGGACGGCGAACACTGAAGCTTTCTTT
CASSLAGTANTEAFF
>-|TRBV6-5|TRBJ2-3|TRBD2
TGTGCCAGCAGTTACTCGGGACTAGCGGAAGATACGCAGTATTTT
CASSYSGLAEDTQYF
>few|TRBV5-1|TRBJ2-7|-
TGCGCCAGCAGCACAGGAACCCAAGGAAACGAGCAGTACTTC
CASSTGTQGNEQYF